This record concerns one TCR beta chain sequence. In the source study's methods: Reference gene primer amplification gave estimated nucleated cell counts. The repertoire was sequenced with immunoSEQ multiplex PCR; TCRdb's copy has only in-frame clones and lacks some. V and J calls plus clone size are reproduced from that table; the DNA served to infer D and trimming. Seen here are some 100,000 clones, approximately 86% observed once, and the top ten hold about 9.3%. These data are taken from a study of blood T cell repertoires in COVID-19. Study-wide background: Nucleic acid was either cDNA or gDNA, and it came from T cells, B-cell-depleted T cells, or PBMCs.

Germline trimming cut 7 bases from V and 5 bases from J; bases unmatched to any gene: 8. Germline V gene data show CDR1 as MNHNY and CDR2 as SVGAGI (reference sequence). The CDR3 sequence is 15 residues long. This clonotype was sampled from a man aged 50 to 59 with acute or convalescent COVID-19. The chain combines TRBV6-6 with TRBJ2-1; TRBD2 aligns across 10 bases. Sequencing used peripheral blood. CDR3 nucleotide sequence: TGTGCCAGCAATTGGAGCGGGAGGGCTAACAATGAGCAGTTCTTC. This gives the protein CASNWSGRANNEQFF.